The 8 T cell receptor beta chains in this list originate from one sample, sequenced in a study of control samples from healthy donors and cancer patients. Repertoires were generated with immunoSEQ multiplex PCR, while TCRdb's copy carries only in-frame clones and drops some. The repertoire consists of approximately 130,000 clones, with about 83% occurring once and the leading ten covering about 12%. Sequences were obtained from blood. These receptors were collected from a man aged 30 to 39 in good health.

With respect to this clone: The junction differs from germline at one of its ends, possibly a read error. The chain is built from TRBV2 and TRBJ1-2; D is uncertain. CDR1 is SNHLY and CDR2 is FYNNEI in the germline V gene. The CDR3 consists of 11 residues. The CDR3 DNA is TGTGCCAGCAGGGAAGGATATGGCTACACCTTC. Its translation is CASREGYGYTF.

This chain connects TRBV7-3 to TRBJ2-3, with D uncertain. The germline gives CDR1 SGHTA, CDR2 FQGTGA. The CDR3 length is 13 residues. Trimming pared 1 base from V and 3 bases from J, leaving 5 bases between. The CDR3 nucleotides are TGTGCCAGCAGCTTAATAAGGACAGATACGCAGTATTTT. This translates into CASSLIRTDTQYF.

The rearrangement links TRBV29-1 to TRBJ2-7; perhaps D is TRBD1 or TRBD2 (5 bases each). The germline gives CDR1 SQVTM, CDR2 ANQGSEA. Trimming stripped 4 bases from V and 5 bases from J, with 12 bases between. The CDR3 runs 12 residues. The CDR3, as DNA: TGCAGCGTTGGGGACCCTTGGGACGAGCAGTACTTC. It encodes CSVGDPWDEQYF.

This chain connects TRBV27 to TRBJ2-7; perhaps TRBD1 as D (6 bases). V was pared by 6 bases and J by 2 bases, with 11 bases between. The CDR3 runs to 13 residues. Germline V gives CDR1 MNHEY, CDR2 SMNVEV (reference sequence). CDR3 sequence (DNA): TGTGCCAGCAGCCGGACAGTAGCCTACGAGCAGTACTTC. Its translation: CASSRTVAYEQYF.

This clone was seen only once. V and J are TRBV18 and TRBJ1-5, with unresolved D. Trimming took off 1 base at V and 2 bases at J, with 12 bases between the two ends. In germline, CDR1 is KGHSH, CDR2 LQKENI. The CDR3 covers 16 residues. For the CDR3, the DNA is TGTGCCAGCTCACCACGGGGAATGCAGGGCAATCAGCCCCAGCATTTT. This sequence encodes CASSPRGMQGNQPQHF.

This rearrangement joins TRBV9 to TRBJ2-2; no reliable D call. Germline CDR1 reads SGDLS; CDR2 reads YYNGEE. There are 16 residues in the CDR3. V was shortened by 1 base and J by 0 bases, with 10 bases between the two germline ends. The CDR3 reads CASSVSPDTNTGELFF. The CDR3 DNA follows: TGTGCCAGCAGCGTATCCCCAGACACGAACACCGGGGAGCTGTTTTTT.

The chain links TRBV21-1 to TRBJ2-2. TRBV21-1 is given as a pseudogene. The CDR3 consists of 16 residues. The DNA of the CDR3 is TGTGCCAGCAGCAAATCCGGGGGCGGTGTAACCGGGGAGCTGTTTTTT. It translates to CASSKSGGGVTGELFF.

V usage is TRBV6-4 and J usage is TRBJ1-4; perhaps TRBD1 as D (6 bases). From germline, CDR1 is MRHNA and CDR2 SNTAGT. V was trimmed by 5 bases and J by 5 bases, leaving 9 bases between them. The CDR3 sequence is 13 residues long. CDR3 sequence reads: CASSKDSNEKLFF. CDR3 coding DNA: TGTGCCAGCAGTAAGGACAGCAATGAAAAACTGTTTTTT.